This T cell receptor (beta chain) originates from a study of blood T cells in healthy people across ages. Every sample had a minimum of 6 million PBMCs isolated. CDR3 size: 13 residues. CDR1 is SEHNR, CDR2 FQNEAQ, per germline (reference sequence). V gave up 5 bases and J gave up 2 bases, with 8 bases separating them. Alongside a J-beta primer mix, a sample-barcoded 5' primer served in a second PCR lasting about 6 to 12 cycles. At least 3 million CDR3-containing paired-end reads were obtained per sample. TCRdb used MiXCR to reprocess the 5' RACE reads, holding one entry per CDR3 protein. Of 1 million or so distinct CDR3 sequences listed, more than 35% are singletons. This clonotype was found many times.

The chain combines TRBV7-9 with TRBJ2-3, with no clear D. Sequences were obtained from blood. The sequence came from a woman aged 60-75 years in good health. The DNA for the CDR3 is TGTGCCAGCAGCACCCTCTCCACAGATACGCAGTATTTT. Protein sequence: CASSTLSTDTQYF.